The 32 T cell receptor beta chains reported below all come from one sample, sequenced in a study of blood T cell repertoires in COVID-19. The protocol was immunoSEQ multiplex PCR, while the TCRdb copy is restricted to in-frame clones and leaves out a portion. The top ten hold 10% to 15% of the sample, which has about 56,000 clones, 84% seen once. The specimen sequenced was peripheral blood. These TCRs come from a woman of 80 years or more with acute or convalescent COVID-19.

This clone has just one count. CDR3: CASSWGGREAFF. The CDR3 DNA follows: TGTGCCAGCAGTTGGGGAGGAAGAGAAGCTTTCTTT. V gene TRBV2 combines with J gene TRBJ1-1; D gene ambiguous. V was cut by 5 bases and J by 8 bases, with 12 bases left in between. The germline V gene encodes CDR1 SNHLY and CDR2 FYNNEI. The CDR3 runs to 12 residues.

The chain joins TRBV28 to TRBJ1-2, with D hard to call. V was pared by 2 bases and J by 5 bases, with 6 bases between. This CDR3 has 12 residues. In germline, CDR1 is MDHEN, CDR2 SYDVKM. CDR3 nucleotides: TGTGCCAGCAGTTTAAGCGGTTATGGCTACACCTTC. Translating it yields CASSLSGYGYTF.

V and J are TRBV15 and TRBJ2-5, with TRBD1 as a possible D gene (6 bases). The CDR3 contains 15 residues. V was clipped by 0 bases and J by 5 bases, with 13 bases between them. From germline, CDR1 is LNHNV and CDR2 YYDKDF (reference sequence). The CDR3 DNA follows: TGTGCCACCAGCAGAGATGGAACAGGGTCGGAGACCCAGTACTTC. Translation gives CATSRDGTGSETQYF.

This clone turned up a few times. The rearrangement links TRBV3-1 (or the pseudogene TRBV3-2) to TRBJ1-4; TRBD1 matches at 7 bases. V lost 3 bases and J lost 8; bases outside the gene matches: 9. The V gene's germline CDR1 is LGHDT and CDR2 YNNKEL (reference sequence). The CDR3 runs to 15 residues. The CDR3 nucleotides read TGTGCCAGCAGCCAGGAAGGGCAGGGGGACGAAAAACTGTTTTTT. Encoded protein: CASSQEGQGDEKLFF.

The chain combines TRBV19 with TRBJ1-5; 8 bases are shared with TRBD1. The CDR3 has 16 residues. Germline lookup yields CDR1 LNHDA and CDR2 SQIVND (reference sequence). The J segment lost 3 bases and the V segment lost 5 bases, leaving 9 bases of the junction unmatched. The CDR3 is CASSADRVGDNQPQHF. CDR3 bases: TGTGCCAGTAGTGCGGACAGGGTGGGTGACAATCAGCCCCAGCATTTT.

CDR3 region: CASSLGLAGGELFF. The DNA of the CDR3 is TGCGCCAGCAGCTTGGGACTAGCGGGCGGGGAGCTGTTTTTT. V gene TRBV5-1 combines with J gene TRBJ2-2; 10 positions agree with TRBD2. V lost 0 bases to trimming and J lost 7 bases; unmatched junction nucleotides: 0. Germline V gives CDR1 SGHRS, CDR2 YFSETQ. CDR3 length: 14 residues.

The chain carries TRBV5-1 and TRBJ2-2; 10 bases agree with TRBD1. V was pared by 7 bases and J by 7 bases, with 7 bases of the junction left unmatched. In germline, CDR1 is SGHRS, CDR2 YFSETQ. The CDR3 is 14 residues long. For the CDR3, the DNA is TGCGCCAGCCAGGAGACAGGGGGCTTCGGGGAGCTGTTTTTT. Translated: CASQETGGFGELFF.

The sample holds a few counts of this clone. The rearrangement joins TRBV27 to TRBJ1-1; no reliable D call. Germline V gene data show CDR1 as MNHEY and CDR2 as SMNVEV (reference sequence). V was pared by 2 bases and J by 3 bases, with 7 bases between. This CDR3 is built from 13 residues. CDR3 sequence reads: CASSLRTDTEAFF. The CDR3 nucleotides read TGTGCCAGCAGTTTAAGAACGGACACTGAAGCTTTCTTT.

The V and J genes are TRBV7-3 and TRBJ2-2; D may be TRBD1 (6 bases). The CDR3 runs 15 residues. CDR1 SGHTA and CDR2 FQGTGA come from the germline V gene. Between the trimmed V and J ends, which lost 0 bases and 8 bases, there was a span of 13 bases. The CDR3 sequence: CASSLTGGRAGELFF. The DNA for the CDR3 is TGTGCCAGCAGCTTAACAGGGGGAAGGGCTGGGGAGCTGTTTTTT.

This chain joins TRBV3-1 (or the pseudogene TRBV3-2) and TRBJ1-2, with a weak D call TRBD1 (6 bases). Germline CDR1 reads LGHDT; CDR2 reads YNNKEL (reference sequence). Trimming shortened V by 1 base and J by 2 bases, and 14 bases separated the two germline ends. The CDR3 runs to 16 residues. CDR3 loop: CASSQGTVYPNYGYTF. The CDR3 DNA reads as TGTGCCAGCAGCCAAGGGACAGTTTACCCGAACTATGGCTACACCTTC.

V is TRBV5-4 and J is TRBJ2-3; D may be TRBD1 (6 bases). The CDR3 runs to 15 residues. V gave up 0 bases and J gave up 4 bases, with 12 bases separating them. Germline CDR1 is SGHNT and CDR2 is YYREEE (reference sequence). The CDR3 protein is CASSLGTASSDTQYF. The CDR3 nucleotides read TGTGCCAGCAGCTTGGGGACAGCGTCCTCAGATACGCAGTATTTT.

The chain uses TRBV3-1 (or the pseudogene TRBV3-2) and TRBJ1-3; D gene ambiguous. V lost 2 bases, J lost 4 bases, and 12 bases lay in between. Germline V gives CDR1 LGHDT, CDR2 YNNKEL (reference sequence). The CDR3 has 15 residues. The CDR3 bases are TGTGCCAGCAGCCAATCCGATAGGGAGGGAAACACCATATATTTT. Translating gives CASSQSDREGNTIYF.

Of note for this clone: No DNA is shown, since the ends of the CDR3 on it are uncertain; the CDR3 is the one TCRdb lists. CDR3 in amino acids: CASSTSGQLTYEQYF. The genes are TRBV6-5 and TRBJ2-7; the DNA was not compared with TRBD1, the D call given in the table. Per germline, CDR1 MNHEY and CDR2 SVGAGI. The CDR3 spans 15 residues, counting both ends.

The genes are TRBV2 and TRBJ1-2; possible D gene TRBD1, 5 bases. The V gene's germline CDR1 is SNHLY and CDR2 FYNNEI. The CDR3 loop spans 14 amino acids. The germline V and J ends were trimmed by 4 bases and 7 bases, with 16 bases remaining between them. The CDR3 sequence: CASSAGQGKGGYTF. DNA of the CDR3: TGTGCCAGCAGTGCCGGGCAGGGAAAAGGTGGCTACACCTTC.

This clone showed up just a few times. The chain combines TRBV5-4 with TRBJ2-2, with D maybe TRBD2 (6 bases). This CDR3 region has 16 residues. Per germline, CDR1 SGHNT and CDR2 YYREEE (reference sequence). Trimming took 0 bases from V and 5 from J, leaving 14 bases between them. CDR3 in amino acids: CASSLVGGSLTGELFF. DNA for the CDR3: TGTGCCAGCAGCTTGGTTGGGGGGAGCCTAACCGGGGAGCTGTTTTTT.

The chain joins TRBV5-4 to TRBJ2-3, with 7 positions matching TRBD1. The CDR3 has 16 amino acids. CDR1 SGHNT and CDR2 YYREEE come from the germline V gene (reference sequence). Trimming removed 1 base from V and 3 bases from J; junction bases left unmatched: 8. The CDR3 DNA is TGTGCCAGCAGCTTGTTTGGGACAGTCGGTACAGATACGCAGTATTTT. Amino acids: CASSLFGTVGTDTQYF.

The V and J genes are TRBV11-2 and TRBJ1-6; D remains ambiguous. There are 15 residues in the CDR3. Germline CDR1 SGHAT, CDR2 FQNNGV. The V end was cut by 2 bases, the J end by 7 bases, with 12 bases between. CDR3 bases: TGTGCCAGCAGCTTATCCCAGCGAGGGAATTCACCCCTCCACTTT. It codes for CASSLSQRGNSPLHF.

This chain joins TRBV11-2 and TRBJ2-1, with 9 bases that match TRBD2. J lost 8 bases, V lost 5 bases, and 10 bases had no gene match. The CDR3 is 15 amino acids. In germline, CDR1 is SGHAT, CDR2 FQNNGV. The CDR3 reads CASSQGGLAGHEQFF. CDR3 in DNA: TGTGCCAGCAGCCAGGGGGGACTAGCAGGTCATGAGCAGTTCTTC.

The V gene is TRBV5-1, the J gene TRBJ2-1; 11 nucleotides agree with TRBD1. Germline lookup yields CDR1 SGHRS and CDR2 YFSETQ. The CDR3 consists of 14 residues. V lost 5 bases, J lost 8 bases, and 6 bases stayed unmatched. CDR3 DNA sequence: TGCGCCAGCAGTACCGGGACAGGGGGATATGAGCAGTTCTTC. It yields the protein CASSTGTGGYEQFF.

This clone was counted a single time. CDR3 loop: CASSLLADTQYF. DNA for the CDR3: TGTGCCAGCAGTTTATTAGCAGATACGCAGTATTTT. The chain couples TRBV12-3 or TRBV12-4 to TRBJ2-3; D call uncertain. Trimming pared 2 bases from V and 4 bases from J, leaving 4 bases between. The CDR3 is made up of 12 amino acids.

The CDR3 nucleotides are TGTGCCTGGAGAGGGACACGAGGCTACACCTTC. It translates to CAWRGTRGYTF. The J gene is TRBJ1-2, the V gene TRBV30; weak D call: TRBD1 (6 bases). The CDR3 contains 11 residues. Trimming removed 3 bases at V and 8 bases at J, with 10 bases between. CDR1 is GTSNPN, CDR2 SVGIG, per germline (reference sequence).

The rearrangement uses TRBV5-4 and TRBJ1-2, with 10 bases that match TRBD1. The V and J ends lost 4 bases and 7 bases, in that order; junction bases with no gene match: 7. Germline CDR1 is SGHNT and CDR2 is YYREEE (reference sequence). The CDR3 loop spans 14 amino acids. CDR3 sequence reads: CASSLPGQGFGYTF. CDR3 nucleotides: TGTGCCAGCAGCCTACCGGGACAGGGGTTTGGCTACACCTTC.

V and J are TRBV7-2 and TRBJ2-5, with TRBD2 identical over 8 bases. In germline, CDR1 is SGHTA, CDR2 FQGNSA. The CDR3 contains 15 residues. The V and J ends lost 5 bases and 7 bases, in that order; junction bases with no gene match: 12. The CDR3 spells CASSQRAGAPLTQYF. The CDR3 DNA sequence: TGTGCCAGCAGCCAGAGAGCGGGGGCTCCATTGACCCAGTACTTC.

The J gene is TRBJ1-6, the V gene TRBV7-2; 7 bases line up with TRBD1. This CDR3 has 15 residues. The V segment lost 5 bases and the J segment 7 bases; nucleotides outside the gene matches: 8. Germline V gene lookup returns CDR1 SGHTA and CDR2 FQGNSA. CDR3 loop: CASSLMTTGNSPLHF. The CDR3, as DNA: TGTGCCAGCAGCCTCATGACGACAGGGAATTCACCCCTCCACTTT.

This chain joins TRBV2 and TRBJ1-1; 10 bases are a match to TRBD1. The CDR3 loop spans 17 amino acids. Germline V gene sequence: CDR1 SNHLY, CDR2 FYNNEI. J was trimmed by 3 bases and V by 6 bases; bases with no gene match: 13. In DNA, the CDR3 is TGTGCCAGCAGGGAGACAGGGGGCACAACATTTTACACTGAAGCTTTCTTT. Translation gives CASRETGGTTFYTEAFF.

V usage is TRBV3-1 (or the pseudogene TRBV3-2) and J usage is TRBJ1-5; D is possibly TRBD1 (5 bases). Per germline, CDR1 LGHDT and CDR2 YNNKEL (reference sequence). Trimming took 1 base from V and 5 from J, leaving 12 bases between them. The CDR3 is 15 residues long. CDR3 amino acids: CASSQGTGLYQPQHF. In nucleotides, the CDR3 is TGTGCCAGCAGCCAAGGGACGGGACTCTATCAGCCCCAGCATTTT.

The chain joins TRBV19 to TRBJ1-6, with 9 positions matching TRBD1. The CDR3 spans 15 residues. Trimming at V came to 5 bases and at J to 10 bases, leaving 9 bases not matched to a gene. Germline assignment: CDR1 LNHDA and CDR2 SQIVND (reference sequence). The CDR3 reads CASSGLGQGESPLHF. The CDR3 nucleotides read TGTGCCAGTAGTGGCCTGGGACAGGGTGAATCACCCCTCCACTTT.

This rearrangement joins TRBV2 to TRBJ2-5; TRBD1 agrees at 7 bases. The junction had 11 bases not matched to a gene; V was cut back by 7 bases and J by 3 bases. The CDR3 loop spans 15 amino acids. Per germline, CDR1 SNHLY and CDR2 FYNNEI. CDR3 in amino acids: CASIRDSILKETQYF. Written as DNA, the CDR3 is TGTGCCAGCATCCGGGACAGTATTCTTAAAGAGACCCAGTACTTC.

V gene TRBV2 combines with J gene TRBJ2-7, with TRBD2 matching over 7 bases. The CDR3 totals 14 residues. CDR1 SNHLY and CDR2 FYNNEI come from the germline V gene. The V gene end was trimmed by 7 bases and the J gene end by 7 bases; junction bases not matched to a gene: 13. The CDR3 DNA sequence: TGTGCCAGCATTGCCGGGACTACTTTCTCTGAGCAGTACTTC. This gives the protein CASIAGTTFSEQYF.

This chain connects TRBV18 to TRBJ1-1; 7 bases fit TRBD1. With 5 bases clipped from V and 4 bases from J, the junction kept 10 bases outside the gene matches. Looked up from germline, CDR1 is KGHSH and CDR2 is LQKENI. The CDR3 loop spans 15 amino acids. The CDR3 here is CASSTSQGLSTEAFF. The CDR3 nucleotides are TGTGCCAGCTCAACGTCACAGGGGCTGAGCACTGAAGCTTTCTTT.

CDR3 sequence reads: CASSPPGTNTEAFF. CDR3 bases: TGCGCCAGCAGCCCCCCAGGGACTAACACTGAAGCTTTCTTT. This sequence joins TRBV5-1 and TRBJ1-1, with a possible D match to TRBD1 (5 bases). This CDR3 contains 14 residues. The germline V gene encodes CDR1 SGHRS and CDR2 YFSETQ. V shed 4 bases and J shed 2 bases, with 12 bases lying between them.

This CDR3 reads CASSSGVSTGNTIYF. The CDR3, as DNA: TGTGCCAGCAGCTCCGGGGTCTCCACGGGAAACACCATATATTTT. This sequence joins TRBV11-3 and TRBJ1-3; the D is unclear. This CDR3 has 15 residues. Germline CDR1 is SGHNT and CDR2 is YENEEA. V lost 4 bases and J 4 bases, leaving 14 bases between the germline ends.